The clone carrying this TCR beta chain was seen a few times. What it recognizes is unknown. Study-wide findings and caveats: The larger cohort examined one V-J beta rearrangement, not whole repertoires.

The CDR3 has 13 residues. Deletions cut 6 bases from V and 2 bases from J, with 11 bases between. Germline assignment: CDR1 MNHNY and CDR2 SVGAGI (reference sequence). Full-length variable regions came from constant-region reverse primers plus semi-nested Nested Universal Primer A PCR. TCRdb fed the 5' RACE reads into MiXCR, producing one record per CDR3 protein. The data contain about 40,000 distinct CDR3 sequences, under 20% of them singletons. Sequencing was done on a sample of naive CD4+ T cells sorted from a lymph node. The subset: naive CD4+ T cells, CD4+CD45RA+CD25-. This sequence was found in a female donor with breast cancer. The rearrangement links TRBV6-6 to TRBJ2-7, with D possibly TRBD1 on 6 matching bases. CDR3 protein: CASSAGQTYEQYF. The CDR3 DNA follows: TGTGCCAGCAGCGCTGGACAGACCTACGAGCAGTACTTC.